A single sample gave rise to the 10 T cell receptor beta chains below, sequenced in a study of T cells in localized non-small cell lung cancer. Sequencing was performed with immunoSEQ multiplex PCR; in TCRdb, only in-frame clones are kept and a portion is missing. The sample lists 20,000 or so clones, 75% to 85% occurring once. The starting material was peripheral blood, obtained before any cancer treatment. These receptors were obtained from a man between 35 and 75 years old with stage I lung adenocarcinoma.

The chain recombines TRBV2 with TRBJ2-1; 7 nucleotides align to TRBD2. The length of the CDR3 is 13 residues. Unmatched junction bases numbered 8, after V lost 8 bases and J lost 7 bases. The germline V gene encodes CDR1 SNHLY and CDR2 FYNNEI. CDR3 DNA sequence: TGTGCCAGCCAATCTGGGCGGGAGAATGAGCAGTTCTTC. Encoded protein: CASQSGRENEQFF. Full variable domain (remainder filled in from reference TRBV2 and TRBJ2-1): EPEVTQTPSHQVTQMGQEVILRCVPISNHLYFYWYRQILGQKVEFLVSFYNNEISEKSEIFDDQFSVERPDGSNFTLKIRSTKLEDSAMYFCASQSGRENEQFFGPGTRLTVL.

The chain has TRBV19 and TRBJ2-7; TRBD1 or TRBD2 may be the D gene (5 bases each). Germline CDR1 is LNHDA and CDR2 is SQIVND (reference sequence). The V end was cut by 3 bases, the J end by 3 bases, with 15 bases between. This CDR3 is 15 amino acids long. CDR3 nucleotide sequence: TGTGCCAGTAGTATGCTTCCGGGACCTTACTACGAGCAGTACTTC. Amino acids: CASSMLPGPYYEQYF.

This chain joins TRBV6-1 and TRBJ2-1; possible D gene TRBD2, 6 bases. The V end was cut by 6 bases, the J end by 3 bases, with 15 bases between. The CDR3 is 15 residues long. Germline values: CDR1 MNHNS, CDR2 SASEGT. CDR3 DNA sequence: TGTGCCAGCAGGACGGGGACTTCCTTCTACAATGAGCAGTTCTTC. Protein product: CASRTGTSFYNEQFF.

The genes are TRBV18 and TRBJ2-3; 7 bases are a match to TRBD2. This CDR3 is built from 13 residues. CDR1 is KGHSH, CDR2 LQKENI, per germline. J gave up 6 bases and V 5 bases, and 5 bases lay outside the gene matches. CDR3 amino acids: CASSALAEDTQYF. CDR3 nucleotides: TGTGCCAGCTCAGCCCTAGCGGAGGATACGCAGTATTTT.

This clone was found a few times. The junction shows a germline mismatch at one end, possibly a read error. This sequence joins TRBV30 and TRBJ2-5; perhaps TRBD2 as D (7 bases). Per the germline V gene, CDR1 is GTSNPN and CDR2 is SVGIG (reference sequence). CDR3 length: 13 amino acids. The CDR3, as DNA: TGTGGCTGGGGGGCGGGAGACCAAGAGACCCAGTACTTC. This translates into CGWGAGDQETQYF.

The chain links TRBV21-1 to TRBJ1-5; no check of the table's D call, TRBD1, against the DNA was made. TRBV21-1 is a documented pseudogene. CDR3 length: 15 amino acids. In DNA, the CDR3 is TGTGCCAGCAGCAAAGTGCCCAGGGTTGGGCAGCCCCAGCATTTT. It yields the protein CASSKVPRVGQPQHF.

V usage is TRBV29-1 and J usage is TRBJ1-1; no clear D gene. The CDR3 loop spans 11 amino acids. The germline V and J ends were trimmed by 6 bases and 0 bases, with 5 bases remaining between them. CDR1 SQVTM and CDR2 ANQGSEA come from the germline V gene. CDR3 in amino acids: CSVSMNTEAFF. CDR3 coding DNA: TGCAGCGTATCGATGAACACTGAAGCTTTCTTT.

The chain combines TRBV4-1 with TRBJ2-2; D is perhaps TRBD2 (5 bases). The CDR3 sequence is 13 residues long. Germline values: CDR1 MGHRA, CDR2 YSYEKL. Trimming shortened V by 8 bases and J by 2 bases, and 9 bases separated the two germline ends. CDR3 sequence (DNA): TGCGCCAGCCGAGGGAGTAACACCGGGGAGCTGTTTTTT. Its translation: CASRGSNTGELFF.

The rearrangement uses TRBV6-1 and TRBJ1-1; D may be TRBD1 (6 bases). Germline CDR1 and CDR2: MNHNS and SASEGT. The V and J ends lost 6 bases and 1 base respectively, with 6 bases between them. The CDR3 is 12 residues long. The DNA for the CDR3 is TGTGCCAGCAGGACAGGGAACACTGAAGCTTTCTTT. Protein product: CASRTGNTEAFF.

DNA of the CDR3: TGTGCCACCAGCAGAGATATAAGGGGATTTCGCACCGGGGAGCTGTTTTTT. Translation gives CATSRDIRGFRTGELFF. The V call is TRBV15, the J call TRBJ2-2; tentatively, D is TRBD1 (5 bases). V gave up 0 bases and J gave up 4 bases, with 15 bases separating them. The germline gives CDR1 LNHNV, CDR2 YYDKDF (reference sequence). The CDR3 has 17 residues.